This T cell receptor beta chain was sequenced during a study of early T cells in non-severe SARS-CoV-2 infection. Study-wide results and caveats: Matches to VDJdb favored anti-spike CD8 responses and missed private and CD4 specificities.

This clonotype was recorded at least ten times. Its antigen is not known. The germline V and J ends were trimmed by 6 bases and 6 bases, with 9 bases remaining between them. Germline V gene sequence: CDR1 MDHEN, CDR2 SYDVKM. The CDR3 is 12 residues long. Attachment of unique molecular identifiers to individual cDNA molecules was performed. One entry per CDR3 protein results from TCRdb running MiXCR on the 5' RACE reads. The table has fewer than 60,000 distinct CDR3 sequences, 10% to 15% seen once; the top ten hold less than 9.5%. The V call is TRBV28, the J call TRBJ1-5; tentative D call: TRBD1 (6 bases). The clonotype comes from an adult who was a healthcare worker with PCR-confirmed SARS-CoV-2 infection or an uninfected control (not recorded which). The sequencing input was whole blood. CDR3 in amino acids: CASRQGGQPQHF. In DNA form, the CDR3 reads TGTGCCAGCAGACAGGGAGGTCAGCCCCAGCATTTT.